The 10 T cell receptor beta chains given below trace back to one sample, sequenced in a study of Ad26.COV2.S vaccination and SARS-CoV-2 variants. Treatment specified: around 19 received Ad26.COV2.S at low or high dose, single or two shots; about 5 received placebo; per-sample allocation not given. Following the first vaccine or placebo injection, samples were taken on day 63. The protocol was immunoSEQ multiplex PCR, while the TCRdb copy is restricted to in-frame clones and leaves out a portion. The sample gives 320,000 or so clones, 85% to 90% of which show up once; around 5% is in the top ten. Here the sequenced sample was peripheral blood, taken in a trial of Ad26.COV2.S vaccine versus placebo. The receptors originated from a person aged 18-60 years who received the Ad26.COV2.S COVID-19 vaccine or a placebo.

V is TRBV5-6 and J is TRBJ1-4, with D tentatively TRBD1 (5 bases). The CDR3 runs to 15 residues. Trimming stripped 0 bases from V and 6 bases from J, with 12 bases between. Germline values: CDR1 SGHDT, CDR2 YYEEEE. CDR3 DNA sequence: TGTGCCAGCAGCTTGGGGTTGGGACCGTATGAAAAACTGTTTTTT. Its protein is CASSLGLGPYEKLFF.

The genes are TRBV29-1 and TRBJ1-1; 10 bases are a match to TRBD1. This CDR3 has 13 residues. Unmatched junction bases numbered 4, after V lost 7 bases and J lost 2 bases. Germline-derived CDR1 and CDR2 are SQVTM and ANQGSEA. CDR3 nucleotides: TGCAGCGCTGGACAGGGGGGAAACACTGAAGCTTTCTTT. Its protein is CSAGQGGNTEAFF. The full variable domain, with the rest looked up from reference TRBV29-1 and TRBJ1-1, is SAVISQKPSRDICQRGTSLTIQCQVDSQVTMMFWYRQQPGQSLTLIATANQGSEATYESGFVIDKFPISRPNLTFSTLTVSNMSPEDSSIYLCSAGQGGNTEAFFGQGTRLTVV.

The chain combines TRBV5-4 with TRBJ1-2; weak D call: TRBD1 (5 bases). The CDR3 is 17 residues long. V was pared by 4 bases and J by 5 bases, with 24 bases between. Germline CDR1 and CDR2: SGHNT and YYREEE (reference sequence). CDR3 residues: CASSARTGDGVGYGYTF. The CDR3 DNA sequence: TGTGCCAGCAGCGCCCGGACGGGGGACGGCGTTGGGTATGGCTACACCTTC. Full variable domain (rest looked up from reference TRBV5-4 and TRBJ1-2): ETGVTQSPTHLIKTRGQQVTLRCSSQSGHNTVSWYQQALGQGPQFIFQYYREEENGRGNFPPRFSGLQFPNYSSELNVNALELDDSALYLCASSARTGDGVGYGYTFGSGTRLTVV.

V usage is TRBV18 and J usage is TRBJ2-2; 7 bases are shared with TRBD1. The V gene end was trimmed by 1 base and the J gene end by 7 bases; junction bases not matched to a gene: 3. From germline, CDR1 is KGHSH and CDR2 LQKENI. The CDR3 totals 14 residues. CDR3 nucleotides: TGTGCCAGCTCACCACAGGGGGCGAACGGGGAGCTGTTTTTT. This encodes CASSPQGANGELFF.

This sequence joins TRBV5-1 and TRBJ2-2; D is uncertain. This CDR3 has 14 amino acids. Deletions cut 6 bases from V and 3 bases from J, with 12 bases between. Per germline, CDR1 SGHRS and CDR2 YFSETQ. The CDR3 DNA sequence: TGCGCCAGCACCCAGCAAACGGACACCGGGGAGCTGTTTTTT. This encodes CASTQQTDTGELFF.

The chain uses TRBV19 and TRBJ2-7; D uncertain. In germline, CDR1 is LNHDA, CDR2 SQIVND (reference sequence). The CDR3 is 15 residues long. V shed 0 bases and J shed 4 bases, with 13 bases lying between them. CDR3 loop: CASSIDYGQAYEQYF. CDR3 nucleotides: TGTGCCAGTAGTATAGATTACGGGCAGGCATACGAGCAGTACTTC.

V is TRBV19 and J is TRBJ1-3; D is uncertain. V was clipped by 7 bases and J by 3 bases, with 16 bases between them. There are 15 residues in the CDR3. Per the germline V gene, CDR1 is LNHDA and CDR2 is SQIVND (reference sequence). The CDR3 is CASTGRVAGGNTIYF. The CDR3 region has the DNA TGTGCCAGTACCGGGCGGGTCGCGGGTGGAAACACCATATATTTT.

V is TRBV6-2 or TRBV6-3 and J is TRBJ2-7; tentatively, D is TRBD1 (6 bases). The CDR3 has 13 residues. The V and J ends lost 6 bases and 3 bases respectively, with 12 bases between them. Germline CDR1 is MNHEY and CDR2 is SVGEGT. The CDR3 DNA reads as TGTGCCAGCAGCCCACCGGGACACTACGAGCAGTACTTC. Translated, it gives CASSPPGHYEQYF.

The rearrangement joins TRBV14 to TRBJ1-2, with 9 bases that match TRBD1. After removal of 5 bases from V and 4 bases from J, the junction contained 5 bases not matched to a gene. The V gene's germline CDR1 is SGHDN and CDR2 FVKESK. The CDR3 has 14 amino acids. The CDR3: CASSASTGGYGYTF. In DNA form, the CDR3 reads TGTGCCAGCAGCGCCTCGACAGGGGGCTATGGCTACACCTTC.

The J gene is TRBJ1-1, the V gene TRBV7-2; 9 nucleotides align to TRBD1. This CDR3 has 15 amino acids. J lost 2 bases, V lost 3 bases, and 4 bases had no gene match. Germline V CDR1 and CDR2: SGHTA, FQGNSA. Here the CDR3 DNA reads TGTGCCAGCAGCTTTTGGGACAGGGCCAACACTGAAGCTTTCTTT. This translates into CASSFWDRANTEAFF.